The 20 T cell receptor beta chains below come from one sample, sequenced in a study of blood T cell repertoires in COVID-19. Clones were sequenced by immunoSEQ multiplex PCR, and TCRdb holds only the in-frame ones, with some missing. Counted here are around 140,000 clones, 75% to 90% occurring once; the ten biggest clones make up about 1.7%. Sequences were obtained from peripheral blood. The receptors stem from a woman aged 45-59 years with acute or convalescent COVID-19.

The chain carries TRBV30 and TRBJ1-3; D is unclear. From germline, CDR1 is GTSNPN and CDR2 SVGIG (reference sequence). This CDR3 comprises 15 residues. V lost 0 bases to trimming and J lost 2 bases, with 11 bases between them. The CDR3 bases are TGTGCCTGGAGTGTACAGTCCGGGGCTGGAAACACCATATATTTT. This codes for CAWSVQSGAGNTIYF. The full variable domain, in which reference TRBV30 and TRBJ1-3 provide the parts outside the CDR3, is SQTIHQWPATLVQPVGSPLSLECTVEGTSNPNLYWYRQAAGRGLQLLFYSVGIGQISSEVPQNLSASRPQDRQFILSSKKLLLSDSGFYLCAWSVQSGAGNTIYFGEGSWLTVV.

V is TRBV21-1 and J is TRBJ1-1. TRBV21-1 is designated a pseudogene. CDR3 size: 16 residues. The CDR3 protein is CASSNGGKGKNTEAFF. The CDR3, as DNA: TGTGCCAGCAGCAACGGGGGGAAGGGAAAGAACACTGAAGCTTTCTTT.

This chain links TRBV18 with TRBJ2-7, with TRBD1 matching over 7 bases. V dropped 3 bases and J dropped 5; count of bases not matched to a gene: 7. This CDR3 region has 14 residues. CDR1 is KGHSH, CDR2 LQKENI, per germline. CDR3 residues: CASSPDSGQDEQYF. CDR3 nucleotide sequence: TGTGCCAGCTCACCCGATTCCGGACAGGACGAGCAGTACTTC.

In its sample, this clone was seen once. This rearrangement joins TRBV9 to TRBJ2-3; 9 bases are a match to TRBD1. CDR3 length equals 15 residues. Germline-derived CDR1 and CDR2 are SGDLS and YYNGEE. The CDR3 spells CASGEGDRGTDTQYF. As DNA, the CDR3 is TGTGCGAGCGGAGAGGGGGACAGGGGCACAGATACGCAGTATTTT. Variable domain in full (rest from reference TRBV9 and TRBJ2-3): DSGVTQTPKHLITATGQRVTLRCSPRSGDLSVYWYQQSLDQGLQFLIQYYNGEERAKGNILERFSAQQFPDLHSELNLSSLELGDSALYFCASGEGDRGTDTQYFGPGTRLTVL.

This chain connects TRBV2 to TRBJ1-6; tentative D call: TRBD1 (6 bases). CDR3 length: 14 residues. Trimming took 4 bases from V and 7 from J, leaving 11 bases between them. Per the germline V gene, CDR1 is SNHLY and CDR2 is FYNNEI. CDR3 sequence (DNA): TGTGCCAGCAGTGTCTCAGGGGAAAATTCACCCCTCCACTTT. It specifies CASSVSGENSPLHF.

The chain links TRBV18 to TRBJ1-5; D perhaps matches TRBD1 (5 bases). Trimming took off 3 bases at V and 4 bases at J, with 10 bases between the two ends. The germline gives CDR1 KGHSH, CDR2 LQKENI. This CDR3 contains 14 residues. The CDR3 is CASSPGGGNQPQHF. For the CDR3, the DNA is TGTGCCAGCTCACCTGGCGGGGGGAATCAGCCCCAGCATTTT.

This sequence joins TRBV7-3 and TRBJ1-1; unclear D gene. The CDR3 totals 14 residues. Germline V CDR1 and CDR2: SGHTA, FQGTGA. Trimming left V 2 bases short and J 8 bases short, with 15 bases between. The CDR3 nucleotides are TGTGCCAGCAGCTTAGGCGGCAATAATTACGAAGCTTTCTTT. This gives the protein CASSLGGNNYEAFF.

A few counts support this clone. The gene calls are TRBV4-1 and TRBJ1-3; 7 positions agree with TRBD1. The CDR3 covers 15 residues. Looked up from germline, CDR1 is MGHRA and CDR2 is YSYEKL. J lost 2 bases, V lost 4 bases, and 5 bases had no gene match. The CDR3 region has the DNA TGCGCCAGCAGCCCGGGACAGCAGCCTGGAAACACCATATATTTT. Amino acid sequence: CASSPGQQPGNTIYF.

J is TRBJ1-3 and V is TRBV4-1; a weak D match, TRBD1 (6 bases). V lost 2 bases, J lost 2 bases, and 10 bases lay in between. Germline CDR1 MGHRA, CDR2 YSYEKL. The CDR3 is 15 residues long. The CDR3 is CASSQTRDTGNTIYF. The DNA of the CDR3 is TGCGCCAGCAGCCAAACCCGGGACACTGGAAACACCATATATTTT.

The V gene is TRBV4-1, the J gene TRBJ2-5; possibly TRBD2 for D (6 bases). The CDR3 runs to 16 residues. The germline V gene has CDR1 MGHRA and CDR2 YSYEKL. V shed 2 bases and J shed 4 bases, with 17 bases lying between them. The chain's CDR3 is CASSQPGTERPETQYF. CDR3 coding DNA: TGCGCCAGCAGCCAACCCGGGACTGAGCGACCAGAGACCCAGTACTTC.

Comment on this clone: The junction departs from germline at one end; a sequencing error may be responsible. The gene calls are TRBV12-3 or TRBV12-4 and TRBJ1-5, with TRBD1 as a possible D gene (5 bases). This CDR3 is built from 11 residues. The CDR3 sequence is CASSLFGMGGF. CDR3 sequence (DNA): TGTGCCAGCAGTCTATTCGGGATGGGGGGTTTT.

The V and J genes are TRBV3-1 (or the pseudogene TRBV3-2) and TRBJ1-2, with 7 bases lining up with TRBD1. This CDR3 is 15 amino acids long. J lost 4 bases, V lost 4 bases, and 9 bases had no gene match. CDR1 and CDR2 (germline): LGHDT, YNNKEL (reference sequence). CDR3 DNA: TGTGCCAGCAGCCCCGGGACAGCAGAAATCTATGGCTACACCTTC. The encoded protein is CASSPGTAEIYGYTF.

This clone has more than one count but fewer than ten. The chain has TRBV5-1 and TRBJ1-1; 9 nucleotides line up with TRBD1. V was pared by 4 bases and J by 5 bases, with 9 bases of the junction left unmatched. CDR3 length: 15 residues. The V gene's germline CDR1 is SGHRS and CDR2 YFSETQ. In nucleotides, the CDR3 is TGCGCCAGCAGCGAACAGGGGGCGCAGGGGACTGAAGCTTTCTTT. This codes for CASSEQGAQGTEAFF.

The CDR3 loop reads CASSDHLPSPLHF. In DNA form, the CDR3 reads TGTGCCAGCAGTGACCACCTACCCTCACCCCTCCACTTT. The J gene is TRBJ1-6, the V gene TRBV25-1; D not certain. CDR1 and CDR2 from the germline V gene are MGHDK and SYGVNS. The CDR3 is 13 amino acids. The V end was cut by 3 bases, the J end by 10 bases, with 10 bases between.

The chain is built from TRBV19 and TRBJ2-1; 10 bases line up with TRBD2. Germline V lookup: CDR1 LNHDA, CDR2 SQIVND (reference sequence). This CDR3 region has 16 residues. Germline trimming cut 7 bases from V and 9 bases from J; bases unmatched to any gene: 15. The CDR3 DNA sequence: TGTGCCAGTAACCGGTTGGCTAGCGGGAGAGATGGTGAGCAGTTCTTC. Protein sequence: CASNRLASGRDGEQFF. Full variable domain (remainder filled in from reference TRBV19 and TRBJ2-1): DGGITQSPKYLFRKEGQNVTLSCEQNLNHDAMYWYRQDPGQGLRLIYYSQIVNDFQKGDIAEGYSVSREKKESFPLTVTSAQKNPTAFYLCASNRLASGRDGEQFFGPGTRLTVL.

The chain combines TRBV15 with TRBJ2-4; D possibly corresponds to TRBD1 (5 bases). V was cut by 1 base and J by 0 bases, with 13 bases left in between. Looked up from germline, CDR1 is LNHNV and CDR2 is YYDKDF (reference sequence). CDR3 length: 17 residues. This CDR3 is CATSRVGQSLAKNIQYF. The CDR3 nucleotides read TGTGCCACCAGCAGAGTGGGGCAGTCCCTAGCCAAAAACATTCAGTACTTC.

This clone was seen more than once but under ten times. The CDR3 bases are TGCGCCAGCTCTCCCTACAGATCAACTAATGAAAAACTGTTTTTT. Protein product: CASSPYRSTNEKLFF. The chain has TRBV10-1 and TRBJ1-4, with no clear D. V lost 8 bases and J 0 bases, leaving 13 bases between the germline ends. The CDR3 is 15 amino acids. Germline values: CDR1 WNHNN, CDR2 SYGVQD (reference sequence).

The chain recombines TRBV11-3 with TRBJ1-1; TRBD1 matches 7 bases. Germline V lookup: CDR1 SGHNT, CDR2 YENEEA. Unmatched junction bases numbered 8, after V lost 3 bases and J lost 7 bases. The length of the CDR3 is 14 residues. The DNA of the CDR3 is TGTGCCAGCAGCTTGGTGGGACAGACCTATGAAGCTTTCTTT. Amino acids: CASSLVGQTYEAFF.

The chain carries TRBV10-3 and TRBJ2-7, with 9 nucleotides matching TRBD2. Germline trimming cut 6 bases from V and 5 bases from J; bases unmatched to any gene: 11. CDR3 length: 15 residues. The germline gives CDR1 ENHRY, CDR2 SYGVKD. CDR3 nucleotides: TGTGCCATCAGCCAACTAGCGGGCTTATCGAACGAGCAGTACTTC. As protein: CAISQLAGLSNEQYF.

V gene TRBV10-3 combines with J gene TRBJ1-2; no firm D call. Germline CDR1 ENHRY, CDR2 SYGVKD. There are 15 residues in the CDR3. Trimming removed 3 bases at V and 8 bases at J, with 19 bases between. CDR3 sequence: CAISEEGRPIPGYTF. The CDR3 DNA reads TGTGCCATCAGTGAAGAGGGAAGGCCCATCCCGGGCTACACCTTC.